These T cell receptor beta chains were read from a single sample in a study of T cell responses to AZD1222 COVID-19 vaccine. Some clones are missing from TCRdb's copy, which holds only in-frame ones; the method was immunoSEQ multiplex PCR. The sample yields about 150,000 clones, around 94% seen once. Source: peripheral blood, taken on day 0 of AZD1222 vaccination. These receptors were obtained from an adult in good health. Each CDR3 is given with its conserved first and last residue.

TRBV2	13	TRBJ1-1	CASISRAYTEAFF
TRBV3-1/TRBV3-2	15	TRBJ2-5	CASSRSLDSAETQYF
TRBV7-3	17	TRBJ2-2	CASSPTTSGRHGGELFF
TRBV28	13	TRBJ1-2	CASSWTANYGYTF
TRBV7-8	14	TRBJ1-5	CASQRDYTSQPQHF
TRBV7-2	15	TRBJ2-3	CASSLWGEGPDTQYF
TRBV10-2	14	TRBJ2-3	CASSTSAPSDTQYF
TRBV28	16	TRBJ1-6	CASSIPRDRGSSPLHF
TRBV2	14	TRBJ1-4	CASSEVRVLEKLFF
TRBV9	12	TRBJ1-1	CASSVLNTEAFF
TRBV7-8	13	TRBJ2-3	CASSLAFWDTQYF
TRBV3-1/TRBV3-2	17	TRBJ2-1	CASSQGGSGGSYNEQFF
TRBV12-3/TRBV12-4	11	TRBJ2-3	CASSSLGKAYF
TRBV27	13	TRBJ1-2	CATRTGGIYGYTF
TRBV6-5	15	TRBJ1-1	CASSPQGAVNTEAFF
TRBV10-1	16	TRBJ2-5	CASSELAGGRSETQYF
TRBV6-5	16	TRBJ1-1	CASSYLRGPYNTEAFF
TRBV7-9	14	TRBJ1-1	CASSLERLNTEAFF
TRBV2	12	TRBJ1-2	CASREDSYGYTF
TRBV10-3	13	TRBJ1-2	CAISESGNYGYTF
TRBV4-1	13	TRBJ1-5	CASSQEWSQPQHF
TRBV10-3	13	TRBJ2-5	CAISGREGETQYF
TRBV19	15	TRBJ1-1	CASSIRGQGDTEAFF
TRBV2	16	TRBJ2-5	CASSTRVAGKQETQYF
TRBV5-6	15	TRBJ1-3	CASSLSRSSGNTIYF
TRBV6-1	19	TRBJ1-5	CASSVTSGQGAMWRQPQHF
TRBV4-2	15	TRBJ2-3	CASSPRTSDTDTQYF
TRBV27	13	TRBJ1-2	CASSFYAGDGYTF
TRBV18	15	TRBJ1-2	CASSPVRDDAGGYTF
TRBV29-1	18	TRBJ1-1	CSSLNLRGQGLMNTEAFF
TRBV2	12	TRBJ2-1	CASRVDRHEQFF
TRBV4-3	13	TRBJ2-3	CASSQGRPDTQYF
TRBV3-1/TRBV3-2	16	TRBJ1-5	CASSQDGGQSNQPQHF
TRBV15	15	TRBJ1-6	CATSGGTGGDSPLHF
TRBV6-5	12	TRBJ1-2	CASSQNRDGYTF
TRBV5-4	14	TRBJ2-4	CASSLSPAENIQYF
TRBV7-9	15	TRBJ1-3	CASSPAGSSGNTIYF
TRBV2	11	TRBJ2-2	CAGTSGGELFF
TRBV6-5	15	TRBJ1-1	CASSYPPPGITEAFF
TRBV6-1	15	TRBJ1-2	CASSDVGGGSYGYTF
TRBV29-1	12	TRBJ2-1	CSVAGGPWEQFF
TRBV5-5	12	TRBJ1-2	CASSLDRDGYTF
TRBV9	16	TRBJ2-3	CASSVVAARGPDTQYF
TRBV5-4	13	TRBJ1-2	CASSYTGNYGYTF
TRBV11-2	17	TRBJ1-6	CASSLGGDSSYNSPLHF
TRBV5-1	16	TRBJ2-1	CASSLNQAGGFNEQFF
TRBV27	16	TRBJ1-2	CASSLNRDRRNYGYTF